The 13 T cell receptor beta chains below were found in one sample sequenced in a study of shared clonotypes between healthy human individuals. Assay used: immunoSEQ multiplex PCR; TCRdb lists only in-frame clones, some missing. Seen here are 2 million to 3 million clones, roughly 93% observed once, and the top ten hold about 0.38%. The sample taken for sequencing was naive CD4+ T cells from PBMCs. Regarding subset: CD45RA+ positively selected. These receptors all come from a man aged 18 to 30 in good health. Some clones in this sample may be carry-over from other donors' samples.

This chain joins TRBV6-5 and TRBJ2-1, with 7 bases fitting TRBD2. The CDR3 is 15 residues long. Germline V CDR1 and CDR2: MNHEY, SVGAGI. The V gene end was trimmed by 2 bases and the J gene end by 7 bases; junction bases not matched to a gene: 8. The CDR3 region is CASSYPSGAGNEQFF. The DNA for the CDR3 is TGTGCCAGCAGTTACCCCAGCGGGGCTGGTAATGAGCAGTTCTTC.

Points on this clone: The sample holds other DNA sequences that translate to the same CDR3. V usage is TRBV5-6 and J usage is TRBJ1-5, with no clear D. The germline V gene encodes CDR1 SGHDT and CDR2 YYEEEE. With 1 base removed from V and 1 base from J, the gap between germline ends came to 3 bases. This CDR3 spans 13 amino acids. CDR3 DNA: TGTGCCAGCAGCTTGCGGAGCAATCAGCCCCAGCATTTT. Translation gives CASSLRSNQPQHF.

The rearrangement joins TRBV28 to TRBJ2-7; TRBD1 matches 9 bases. Germline CDR1 MDHEN, CDR2 SYDVKM. After removal of 10 bases from V and 4 bases from J, the junction contained 11 bases not matched to a gene. CDR3 size: 14 residues. This chain's CDR3 is CATTPGQGMYEQYF. DNA of the CDR3: TGTGCCACGACACCGGGACAGGGTATGTACGAGCAGTACTTC.

This rearrangement joins TRBV5-1 to TRBJ2-1; possible D gene TRBD1, 6 bases. Germline V gene sequence: CDR1 SGHRS, CDR2 YFSETQ. This CDR3 spans 14 amino acids. The V end lost 0 bases, the J end lost 9 bases, and 13 bases lay between the germline ends. Here the CDR3 DNA reads TGCGCCAGCAGCTTGGAGACCCAAGGGGGTGAGCAGTTCTTC. Protein product: CASSLETQGGEQFF. Full variable domain (missing parts from reference TRBV5-1 and TRBJ2-1): KAGVTQTPRYLIKTRGQQVTLSCSPISGHRSVSWYQQTPGQGLQFLFEYFSETQRNKGNFPGRFSGRQFSNSRSEMNVSTLELGDSALYLCASSLETQGGEQFFGPGTRLTVL.

V usage is TRBV27 and J usage is TRBJ1-3; D is perhaps TRBD1 (5 bases). Trimming pared 5 bases from V and 7 bases from J, leaving 18 bases between. This CDR3 region has 15 residues. The germline V gene has CDR1 MNHEY and CDR2 SMNVEV (reference sequence). CDR3 sequence (DNA): TGTGCCAGCAGTCGGGACGGACGGAACTGGAACACCATATATTTT. Translating gives CASSRDGRNWNTIYF.

This chain joins TRBV6-1 and TRBJ1-5; TRBD1 aligns across 10 bases. This CDR3 comprises 15 residues. Per the germline V gene, CDR1 is MNHNS and CDR2 is SASEGT. With 7 bases clipped from V and 4 bases from J, the junction kept 7 bases outside the gene matches. The CDR3 DNA sequence: TGTGCCAGCACTCCAGGGACAGGGGCAAATCAGCCCCAGCATTTT. It is translated as CASTPGTGANQPQHF.

The V and J genes are TRBV11-3 and TRBJ2-5; 10 bases are shared with TRBD1. V shed 5 bases and J 2 bases; nucleotides not matched to a gene: 8. Looked up from germline, CDR1 is SGHNT and CDR2 is YENEEA. The CDR3 has 16 amino acids. Here the CDR3 DNA reads TGTGCCAGCAGCCCAGGACAGGGGGAGGCTCAAGAGACCCAGTACTTC. It specifies CASSPGQGEAQETQYF.

This clone was picked up a small number of times. This chain joins TRBV20-1 and TRBJ2-5; no clear D. This CDR3 comprises 11 residues. Trimming took off 5 bases at V and 5 bases at J, with 9 bases between the two ends. CDR1 is DFQATT, CDR2 SNEGSKA, per germline (reference sequence). Here the CDR3 reads CSAAPGETQYF. The DNA of the CDR3 is TGCAGTGCTGCCCCCGGGGAGACCCAGTACTTC.

The rearrangement links TRBV6-1 to TRBJ2-3; a possible D gene is TRBD2 (5 bases). With 7 bases removed from V and 4 bases from J, the gap between germline ends came to 15 bases. This CDR3 has 14 residues. Germline lookup yields CDR1 MNHNS and CDR2 SASEGT. The CDR3 coding sequence is TGTGCCAGCACCAGCGCGCGGGTCGCAGATACGCAGTATTTT. As protein: CASTSARVADTQYF.

This chain connects TRBV28 to TRBJ1-4; tentatively, D is TRBD1 (6 bases). Germline values: CDR1 MDHEN, CDR2 SYDVKM. The V and J ends lost 3 bases and 8 bases respectively, with 19 bases between them. The CDR3 sequence is 16 residues long. This CDR3 reads CASSFRTAYRGEKLFF. DNA for the CDR3: TGTGCCAGCAGTTTCAGGACAGCCTATAGAGGGGAAAAACTGTTTTTT.

The gene calls are TRBV29-1 and TRBJ2-3; D gene uncertain. V was pared by 6 bases and J by 3 bases, with 10 bases between. The germline CDR1 and CDR2 sequences are SQVTM and ANQGSEA. CDR3 length: 12 amino acids. The CDR3 sequence is CSVTAGTDTQYF. As DNA, the CDR3 is TGCAGCGTCACGGCCGGGACAGATACGCAGTATTTT.

The chain joins TRBV19 to TRBJ2-1, with D maybe TRBD1 (6 bases). Germline CDR1 is LNHDA and CDR2 is SQIVND (reference sequence). Trimming removed 3 bases from V and 7 bases from J, with 13 bases in between. CDR3 size: 14 residues. CDR3 sequence reads: CASSIRGTLNEQFF. CDR3 sequence (DNA): TGTGCCAGTAGTATTAGGGGGACCTTAAATGAGCAGTTCTTC.

As to this clone: At the DNA level, this CDR3 is encoded by other sequences in the same sample as well. V gene TRBV5-1 combines with J gene TRBJ1-2, with D possibly matching TRBD1 (5 bases). Germline V gene sequence: CDR1 SGHRS, CDR2 YFSETQ. This CDR3 spans 13 amino acids. V lost 0 bases and J 8 bases, leaving 11 bases between the germline ends. CDR3 sequence reads: CASSLDPTGGYTF. DNA of the CDR3: TGCGCCAGCAGCTTGGACCCAACAGGCGGCTACACCTTC. The full variable domain, rest sourced from reference TRBV5-1 and TRBJ1-2, is KAGVTQTPRYLIKTRGQQVTLSCSPISGHRSVSWYQQTPGQGLQFLFEYFSETQRNKGNFPGRFSGRQFSNSRSEMNVSTLELGDSALYLCASSLDPTGGYTFGSGTRLTVV.